The 14 T cell receptor beta chains listed next were all sequenced from one sample in a study of OX40 agonist ivuxolimab in advanced cancers. The repertoire was sequenced with immunoSEQ multiplex PCR; TCRdb's copy has only in-frame clones and lacks some. Counted here are roughly 90,000 clones, roughly nine tenths occurring once; the ten biggest clones make up about 9%. This sample comprised CD4+ or CD8+ T cells sorted from blood, obtained in a trial of the OX40 agonist ivuxolimab. The receptors shown here come from an adult with an advanced solid tumor such as melanoma, head and neck, liver or kidney cancer.

Here the CDR3 DNA reads TGTGCCAGCAGTTTTGGCGGGAGGGCCCACGAGCAGTACTTC. It codes for CASSFGGRAHEQYF. The rearrangement links TRBV27 to TRBJ2-7; TRBD2 aligns across 9 bases. The V segment lost 3 bases and the J segment 5 bases; nucleotides outside the gene matches: 5. This CDR3 is 14 amino acids long. The germline V gene encodes CDR1 MNHEY and CDR2 SMNVEV (reference sequence).

The CDR3 protein is CASSATATNEKLFF. As DNA, the CDR3 is TGCGCCAGCAGCGCCACCGCAACTAATGAAAAACTGTTTTTT. V and J are TRBV5-1 and TRBJ1-4; no firm D call. Germline V CDR1 and CDR2: SGHRS, YFSETQ. The CDR3 covers 14 residues. With 4 bases removed from V and 0 bases from J, the gap between germline ends came to 7 bases.

The V call is TRBV7-9, the J call TRBJ1-1; no reliable D call. V gave up 5 bases and J gave up 4 bases, with 17 bases separating them. The CDR3 is 15 residues long. Per the germline V gene, CDR1 is SEHNR and CDR2 is FQNEAQ (reference sequence). The DNA of the CDR3 is TGTGCCAGCAGCCCCCCCGGGGTTTCGGGCACTGAAGCTTTCTTT. Its protein product is CASSPPGVSGTEAFF.

The table lists this clone with a few counts. The V gene is TRBV4-2, the J gene TRBJ1-1; the D gene is possibly TRBD1 (6 bases). Per germline, CDR1 LGHNA and CDR2 YNFKEQ. The length of the CDR3 is 14 residues. Trimming stripped 4 bases from V and 2 bases from J, with 11 bases between. CDR3 bases: TGTGCCAGCAGCCGCGGACAGACCAACACTGAAGCTTTCTTT. Its translation is CASSRGQTNTEAFF.

The rearrangement uses TRBV4-1 and TRBJ1-4; D is perhaps TRBD1 (5 bases). The V end lost 4 bases, the J end lost 7 bases, and 10 bases lay between the germline ends. The CDR3 spans 13 residues. From germline, CDR1 is MGHRA and CDR2 YSYEKL. This CDR3 is CASSRLTVEKLFF. CDR3 sequence (DNA): TGCGCCAGCAGCCGGCTGACAGTTGAAAAACTGTTTTTT.

The chain combines TRBV29-1 with TRBJ1-3, with TRBD1 as a possible D gene (5 bases). The germline V gene has CDR1 SQVTM and CDR2 ANQGSEA. The CDR3 has 14 amino acids. The ends were cut back, 7 bases at V and 0 bases at J, with 13 bases in the middle. Here the CDR3 reads CSATQGVSGNTIYF. Written as DNA, the CDR3 is TGCAGCGCTACCCAAGGGGTCTCTGGAAACACCATATATTTT.

The chain has TRBV4-1 and TRBJ1-2; maybe TRBD1 (5 bases). The CDR3 is made up of 15 amino acids. The germline V gene has CDR1 MGHRA and CDR2 YSYEKL. The V and J ends lost 5 bases and 4 bases respectively, with 17 bases between them. CDR3 amino acids: CASSSRDGKPYGYTF. DNA for the CDR3: TGCGCCAGCAGCTCGCGGGACGGAAAGCCCTATGGCTACACCTTC.

The genes are TRBV13 and TRBJ2-5; 11 bases match TRBD2. V shed 0 bases and J 1 base; nucleotides not matched to a gene: 4. The CDR3 is 17 amino acids. CDR1 and CDR2 from the germline V gene are PRHDT and FYEKMQ (reference sequence). DNA for the CDR3: TGTGCCAGCAGCTTAGGGCTAGCGGGAGGCTTCCAAGAGACCCAGTACTTC. Its translation: CASSLGLAGGFQETQYF. Full variable domain (remainder filled in from reference TRBV13 and TRBJ2-5): AAGVIQSPRHLIKEKRETATLKCYPIPRHDTVYWYQQGPGQDPQFLISFYEKMQSDKGSIPDRFSAQQFSDYHSELNMSSLELGDSALYFCASSLGLAGGFQETQYFGPGTRLLVL.

The gene calls are TRBV5-1 and TRBJ1-6; D remains unclear. The V end was cut by 0 bases, the J end by 8 bases, with 12 bases between. CDR1 and CDR2 (germline): SGHRS, YFSETQ. The CDR3 has 15 amino acids. This CDR3 is CASSLDRGSHSPLHF. CDR3 bases: TGCGCCAGCAGCTTGGACCGGGGTTCGCATTCACCCCTCCACTTT. Variable domain in full (rest from reference TRBV5-1 and TRBJ1-6): KAGVTQTPRYLIKTRGQQVTLSCSPISGHRSVSWYQQTPGQGLQFLFEYFSETQRNKGNFPGRFSGRQFSNSRSEMNVSTLELGDSALYLCASSLDRGSHSPLHFGNGTRLTVT.

The genes are TRBV7-9 and TRBJ2-2; TRBD1 matches 8 bases. Germline-derived CDR1 and CDR2 are SEHNR and FQNEAQ (reference sequence). This CDR3 spans 14 amino acids. The J segment lost 6 bases and the V segment lost 2 bases, leaving 2 bases of the junction unmatched. Written as DNA, the CDR3 is TGTGCCAGCAGCTTACAGGGGGCCGCCGGGGAGCTGTTTTTT. Its translation: CASSLQGAAGELFF.

The sample holds one count of this clone. The chain recombines TRBV29-1 with TRBJ2-2; D call uncertain. The germline V gene encodes CDR1 SQVTM and CDR2 ANQGSEA. CDR3 size: 14 residues. Trimming shortened V by 2 bases and J by 0 bases, and 7 bases separated the two germline ends. CDR3 region: CSVELDANTGELFF. In DNA, the CDR3 is TGCAGCGTTGAATTAGACGCGAACACCGGGGAGCTGTTTTTT.

This rearrangement joins TRBV6-1 to TRBJ2-3; D remains ambiguous. Germline V lookup: CDR1 MNHNS, CDR2 SASEGT. The ends were cut back, 5 bases at V and 0 bases at J, with 9 bases in the middle. CDR3 length: 14 residues. The CDR3 loop is CASSIDVSTDTQYF. CDR3 bases: TGTGCCAGCAGTATAGACGTAAGCACAGATACGCAGTATTTT.

The J gene is TRBJ2-5, the V gene TRBV11-2; TRBD1 aligns across 8 bases. Germline V CDR1 and CDR2: SGHAT, FQNNGV. This CDR3 has 14 amino acids. Trimming at V came to 5 bases and at J to 5 bases, leaving 7 bases not matched to a gene. The CDR3 sequence is CASSQRTGWETQYF. The CDR3 nucleotides are TGTGCCAGCAGCCAGAGGACAGGGTGGGAGACCCAGTACTTC. Looking up the rest from reference TRBV11-2 and TRBJ2-5 gives the full variable domain: EAGVAQSPRYKIIEKRQSVAFWCNPISGHATLYWYQQILGQGPKLLIQFQNNGVVDDSQLPKDRFSAERLKGVDSTLKIQPAKLEDSAVYLCASSQRTGWETQYFGPGTRLLVL.

This chain joins TRBV5-6 and TRBJ2-7; no definite D call. V was pared by 0 bases and J by 4 bases, with 5 bases between. CDR3 size: 12 residues. The germline V gene has CDR1 SGHDT and CDR2 YYEEEE. CDR3 nucleotide sequence: TGTGCCAGCAGCTTGGCTACTTACGAGCAGTACTTC. Its translation: CASSLATYEQYF. The complete variable domain, with remaining parts taken from reference TRBV5-6 and TRBJ2-7, reads DAGVTQSPTHLIKTRGQQVTLRCSPKSGHDTVSWYQQALGQGPQFIFQYYEEEERQRGNFPDRFSGHQFPNYSSELNVNALLLGDSALYLCASSLATYEQYFGPGTRLTVT.